The 25 T cell receptor beta chains below come from one sample, sequenced in a study of a mutant IDH1 vaccine in newly diagnosed glioma. The data were produced by immunoSEQ multiplex PCR, yet TCRdb's version contains in-frame clones alone and is incomplete. This table has about 56,000 clones, around 86% appearing once. Their specific antigens are unknown. As to time point: week 47, end of study. Vaccination comprised doses that each held 300 ug of mutant IDH1 20-mer peptide, plus topical imiquimod. Sequences were derived from PBMCs, sampled from a glioma patient whose treatment included an IDH1 peptide vaccine. These receptors were collected from a woman aged 45 to 65 with glioma.

The sample holds one count of this clone. The chain recombines TRBV19 with TRBJ2-1, with D possibly matching TRBD1 (5 bases). CDR1 LNHDA and CDR2 SQIVND come from the germline V gene (reference sequence). The V end was cut by 3 bases, the J end by 3 bases, with 12 bases between. The CDR3 has 15 amino acids. CDR3 DNA sequence: TGTGCCAGTAGTATCGAAGGGGCCGGCTACAATGAGCAGTTCTTC. Its translation: CASSIEGAGYNEQFF.

Written as DNA, the CDR3 is TGTGCCAGCAGCGTAGTCGCGACAGGGGGCGGCGAGCAGTACTTC. This translates into CASSVVATGGGEQYF. The chain uses TRBV9 and TRBJ2-7; 10 nucleotides line up with TRBD1. The CDR3 is 15 amino acids. Losses at the gene ends were 0 bases for V and 6 bases for J; bases not matched to a gene: 6. Germline V CDR1 and CDR2: SGDLS, YYNGEE.

This chain connects TRBV7-7 to TRBJ2-2, with D hard to call. This CDR3 is built from 13 residues. V was pared by 5 bases and J by 5 bases, with 9 bases between. Germline V gives CDR1 SSHAT, CDR2 FNYEAQ (reference sequence). CDR3: CASSLEKTGELFF. CDR3 sequence (DNA): TGTGCCAGCAGCCTTGAGAAGACCGGGGAGCTGTTTTTT.

The chain combines TRBV6-6 with TRBJ1-5; the D is unclear. The germline gives CDR1 MNHNY, CDR2 SVGAGI (reference sequence). With 0 bases removed from V and 3 bases from J, the gap between germline ends came to 3 bases. The CDR3 has 13 amino acids. CDR3 loop: CASSYSINQPQHF. The DNA of the CDR3 is TGTGCCAGCAGTTACTCTATCAATCAGCCCCAGCATTTT.

This chain joins TRBV27 and TRBJ2-7, with TRBD1 identical over 7 bases. V shed 6 bases and J 2 bases; nucleotides not matched to a gene: 7. Looked up from germline, CDR1 is MNHEY and CDR2 is SMNVEV (reference sequence). The CDR3 runs to 14 residues. CDR3 sequence reads: CASSPGTAPYEQYF. The CDR3 coding sequence is TGTGCCAGCAGCCCCGGGACAGCCCCCTACGAGCAGTACTTC.

The chain has TRBV10-1 and TRBJ2-2, with a weak D call TRBD1 (5 bases). This CDR3 comprises 15 residues. V was trimmed by 4 bases and J by 6 bases, leaving 15 bases between them. Per the germline V gene, CDR1 is WNHNN and CDR2 is SYGVQD (reference sequence). The CDR3 sequence: CASSGDTDTAGELFF. In DNA form, the CDR3 reads TGCGCCAGCAGTGGAGACACGGACACGGCCGGGGAGCTGTTTTTT.

The gene calls are TRBV11-2 and TRBJ1-6, with D perhaps matching TRBD1 (6 bases). This CDR3 region has 17 residues. V was trimmed by 1 base and J by 0 bases, leaving 10 bases between them. Germline CDR1 SGHAT, CDR2 FQNNGV. The CDR3 sequence: CASSLGTASSYNSPLHF. DNA of the CDR3: TGTGCCAGCAGCTTAGGGACAGCGAGCTCCTATAATTCACCCCTCCACTTT.

The rearrangement links TRBV2 to TRBJ1-5, with 12 positions matching TRBD1. Germline trimming cut 7 bases from V and 0 bases from J; bases unmatched to any gene: 4. Germline CDR1 SNHLY, CDR2 FYNNEI. This CDR3 region has 16 residues. The CDR3 sequence is CASMGQGAYSNQPQHF. The CDR3 bases are TGTGCCAGCATGGGACAGGGGGCTTATAGCAATCAGCCCCAGCATTTT.

The chain combines TRBV4-1 with TRBJ2-2; 7 nucleotides align to TRBD1. Germline CDR1 reads MGHRA; CDR2 reads YSYEKL. V trimming: 1 base; J trimming: 5 bases; junction bases outside the gene matches: 10. The CDR3 is made up of 17 amino acids. The CDR3 DNA follows: TGCGCCAGCAGCCAAGGGCCCACGGGACAGAAGACCGGGGAGCTGTTTTTT. It codes for CASSQGPTGQKTGELFF.

The chain links TRBV5-1 to TRBJ1-1; TRBD1 might be the D (6 bases). V lost 0 bases, J lost 4 bases, and 13 bases lay in between. Germline values: CDR1 SGHRS, CDR2 YFSETQ. The CDR3 consists of 15 residues. CDR3 region: CASSLVVRGGTEAFF. The CDR3 nucleotides are TGCGCCAGCAGCTTGGTGGTCAGGGGAGGCACTGAAGCTTTCTTT.

The chain is built from TRBV7-2 and TRBJ2-2; TRBD1 aligns across 9 bases. Germline CDR1 and CDR2: SGHTA and FQGNSA. The CDR3 totals 14 residues. The trim removed 5 bases at V and 6 bases at J, leaving 4 bases unmatched. CDR3 coding DNA: TGTGCCAGCAGCCCGACAGGGGGTGCCGGGGAGCTGTTTTTT. Its protein product is CASSPTGGAGELFF. The full variable domain, in which reference TRBV7-2 and TRBJ2-2 provide the parts outside the CDR3, is GAGVSQSPSNKVTEKGKDVELRCDPISGHTALYWYRQSLGQGLEFLIYFQGNSAPDKSGLPSDRFSAERTGGSVSTLTIQRTQQEDSAVYLCASSPTGGAGELFFGEGSRLTVL.

This clone came up a few times. V gene TRBV5-6 combines with J gene TRBJ1-1; D remains ambiguous. This CDR3 has 13 amino acids. V dropped 1 base and J dropped 0 bases, with 4 bases sitting between them. Per the germline V gene, CDR1 is SGHDT and CDR2 is YYEEEE. CDR3: CASSLIVNTEAFF. CDR3 bases: TGTGCCAGCAGCTTGATCGTGAACACTGAAGCTTTCTTT.

V and J are TRBV6-4 and TRBJ2-1, with a tentative D call TRBD2 (6 bases). Trimming stripped 8 bases from V and 0 bases from J, with 29 bases between. The CDR3 is made up of 20 amino acids. Germline loops: CDR1 MRHNA, CDR2 SNTAGT. CDR3 in amino acids: CASCRRGGRNISSSYNEQFF. Written as DNA, the CDR3 is TGTGCCAGCTGTCGTCGTGGAGGGAGGAATATATCAAGCTCCTACAATGAGCAGTTCTTC.

The rearrangement joins TRBV6-1 to TRBJ1-5; no definite D call. The CDR3 contains 16 residues. Germline V gene sequence: CDR1 MNHNS, CDR2 SASEGT. Trimming left V 4 bases short and J 3 bases short, with 16 bases between. DNA for the CDR3: TGTGCCAGCAGTGCTTATGGCGGGCAGTACAATCAGCCCCAGCATTTT. Translating gives CASSAYGGQYNQPQHF.

The J gene is TRBJ2-3, the V gene TRBV5-1; D is uncertain. Deletions cut 0 bases from V and 2 bases from J, with 10 bases between. This CDR3 is 15 amino acids long. Germline assignment: CDR1 SGHRS and CDR2 YFSETQ. CDR3 bases: TGCGCCAGCAGCTTGGAAGACCGAACCACAGATACGCAGTATTTT. Protein product: CASSLEDRTTDTQYF.

The chain carries TRBV4-2 and TRBJ1-6; D possibly corresponds to TRBD1 (5 bases). This CDR3 contains 16 residues. The V end lost 0 bases, the J end lost 2 bases, and 8 bases lay between the germline ends. Looked up from germline, CDR1 is LGHNA and CDR2 is YNFKEQ. The CDR3 here is CASSQEGQTYNSPLHF. CDR3 nucleotide sequence: TGTGCCAGCAGCCAAGAGGGGCAAACCTATAATTCACCCCTCCACTTT.

The chain carries TRBV30 and TRBJ1-5; D remains unclear. The CDR3 totals 15 residues. The V end lost 0 bases, the J end lost 0 bases, and 9 bases lay between the germline ends. The germline V gene encodes CDR1 GTSNPN and CDR2 SVGIG (reference sequence). CDR3 sequence reads: CAWSVASFSNQPQHF. The CDR3 coding sequence is TGTGCCTGGAGTGTGGCCAGTTTTAGCAATCAGCCCCAGCATTTT.

The chain combines TRBV25-1 with TRBJ1-3; D remains ambiguous. Trimming removed 7 bases at V and 4 bases at J, with 11 bases between. The CDR3 extends over 13 amino acids. CDR1 and CDR2 (germline): MGHDK, SYGVNS. The CDR3 DNA reads TGTGCCAGCACTCCGAGGGAAGGAAACACCATATATTTT. It encodes CASTPREGNTIYF.

The V gene is TRBV19, the J gene TRBJ2-6, with D unresolved. This CDR3 region has 20 residues. Germline lookup yields CDR1 LNHDA and CDR2 SQIVND (reference sequence). The V and J ends lost 1 base and 2 bases respectively, with 21 bases between them. This chain's CDR3 is CASSIVEKGLPAPGANVLTF. As DNA, the CDR3 is TGTGCCAGTAGTATAGTCGAGAAGGGCCTCCCTGCCCCTGGGGCCAACGTCCTGACTTTC. Variable domain in full (rest from reference TRBV19 and TRBJ2-6): DGGITQSPKYLFRKEGQNVTLSCEQNLNHDAMYWYRQDPGQGLRLIYYSQIVNDFQKGDIAEGYSVSREKKESFPLTVTSAQKNPTAFYLCASSIVEKGLPAPGANVLTFGAGSRLTVL.

This chain uses TRBV6-5 with TRBJ1-2; D remains unclear. Germline assignment: CDR1 MNHEY and CDR2 SVGAGI. The V end lost 4 bases, the J end lost 1 base, and 16 bases lay between the germline ends. There are 16 residues in the CDR3. The CDR3 nucleotides read TGTGCCAGCAGTTCCCTAAGAGTCGGTTATAACTATGGCTACACCTTC. It yields the protein CASSSLRVGYNYGYTF.

The V and J genes are TRBV9 and TRBJ2-5; 10 bases align to TRBD1. The CDR3 runs 15 residues. CDR1 is SGDLS, CDR2 YYNGEE, per germline. V gave up 4 bases and J gave up 5 bases; unmatched junction bases: 8. CDR3 loop: CASSTSGTGEETQYF. The DNA for the CDR3 is TGTGCCAGCAGCACGTCCGGGACAGGGGAGGAGACCCAGTACTTC.

The V call is TRBV15, the J call TRBJ1-2, with D possibly matching TRBD1 (6 bases). Germline V gene lookup returns CDR1 LNHNV and CDR2 YYDKDF (reference sequence). Trimming pared 5 bases from V and 7 bases from J, leaving 14 bases between. The CDR3 is 13 amino acids. CDR3 bases: TGTGCCACCAGCGTACTTCGACAGGCTGGCTACACCTTC. Translated: CATSVLRQAGYTF.

V gene TRBV5-8 combines with J gene TRBJ2-7; perhaps TRBD2 as D (6 bases). The V gene lost 4 bases and the J gene lost 5 bases, with 13 bases spanning the gap. The CDR3 loop spans 13 amino acids. Germline CDR1 SGHTS, CDR2 YDEGEE. The CDR3 nucleotides read TGTGCCAGCAGCCGGGCGGGGACGGACGAGCAGTACTTC. Its translation is CASSRAGTDEQYF.

The V call is TRBV20-1, the J call TRBJ2-7; no definite D call. The V end lost 6 bases, the J end lost 2 bases, and 8 bases lay between the germline ends. The germline V gene has CDR1 DFQATT and CDR2 SNEGSKA (reference sequence). The CDR3 extends over 11 amino acids. The CDR3 bases are TGCAGTGCGTCTGACACCTACGAGCAGTACTTC. Encoded protein: CSASDTYEQYF.

V usage is TRBV19 and J usage is TRBJ2-5; D ambiguous. CDR3 size: 13 residues. Germline V gene lookup returns CDR1 LNHDA and CDR2 SQIVND (reference sequence). The V end lost 10 bases, the J end lost 5 bases, and 17 bases lay between the germline ends. CDR3 bases: TGTGCCACCTCCTTTCTCCCTAAGGAGACCCAGTACTTC. It translates to CATSFLPKETQYF. Drawing the rest from reference TRBV19 and TRBJ2-5, the complete variable domain is DGGITQSPKYLFRKEGQNVTLSCEQNLNHDAMYWYRQDPGQGLRLIYYSQIVNDFQKGDIAEGYSVSREKKESFPLTVTSAQKNPTAFYLCATSFLPKETQYFGPGTRLLVL.